This T cell receptor beta chain came from a study of blood T cell repertoires in COVID-19. Study-wide background: There were acute and convalescent COVID-19 samples, and they came from the United States, Italy and Spain.

Original data processing: Quantification of nucleated cells was approximated via reference gene primer amplification. TCRdb keeps only in-frame clones here, not all; method: immunoSEQ multiplex PCR. V and J calls and clone size are as listed in that table; D and trimming were resolved from the DNA. In the table there are about 360,000 clones, 88% of which are singletons. In terms of age and location, participants ranged from about 18 to 95 years and lived in about 25 US areas. Participant-reported clinical history was the basis for cohort assignment. The TCR comes from a woman in her thirties or forties with acute COVID-19. Sequencing input: PBMCs or T cells enriched from blood (not recorded which).

This CDR3 is CASTQGPGTEAFF. DNA for the CDR3: TGTGCCAGCACCCAGGGGCCGGGCACTGAAGCTTTCTTT. The chain combines TRBV27 with TRBJ1-1, with D maybe TRBD1 (6 bases). This CDR3 has 13 amino acids. V shed 7 bases and J shed 4 bases, with 13 bases lying between them. Germline V CDR1 and CDR2: MNHEY, SMNVEV (reference sequence).